The clone carrying this T cell receptor (beta chain) was counted between two and nine times. Antigen specificity is unknown. This entry is derived from a study of OX40 agonist ivuxolimab in advanced cancers. Data came from immunoSEQ multiplex PCR; TCRdb stores just in-frame clones and leaves some out. The data show about 7,000 clones, with about 74% seen just once and more than 35% held by the top ten. There are 14 residues in the CDR3. No patient had autoimmune disease or received systemic immunosuppression. Study conclusions and caveats: Clonal expansion in partial responders at 0.1-3.0 mg/kg ranked among the lowest.

Sequences were derived from CD4+ or CD8+ T cells sorted from blood, sampled in a trial of the OX40 agonist ivuxolimab. V and J are TRBV21-1 and TRBJ2-2; the DNA was not compared with TRBD2, the D call given in the table. TRBV21-1 is a pseudogene segment. The TCR sequence derives from an adult with an advanced solid tumor such as melanoma, head and neck, liver or kidney cancer. CDR3 in amino acids: CASVSVPNTGELFF. Here the CDR3 DNA reads TGTGCCAGCGTATCGGTCCCGAACACCGGGGAGCTGTTTTTT.